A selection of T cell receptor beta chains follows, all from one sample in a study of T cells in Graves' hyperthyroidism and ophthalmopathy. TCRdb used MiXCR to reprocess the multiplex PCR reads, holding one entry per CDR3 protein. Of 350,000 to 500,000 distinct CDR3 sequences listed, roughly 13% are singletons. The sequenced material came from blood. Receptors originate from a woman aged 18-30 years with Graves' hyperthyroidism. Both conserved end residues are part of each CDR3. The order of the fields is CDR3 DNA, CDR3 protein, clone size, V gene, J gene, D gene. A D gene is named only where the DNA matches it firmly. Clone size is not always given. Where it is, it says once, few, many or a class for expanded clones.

DNA: TGTGCCAGCAGCTTATTGGAGCGGGGCACCTACAATGAGCAGTTCTTC; CDR3: CASSLLERGTYNEQFF; size: -; V: TRBV11-2; J: TRBJ2-1; D: TRBD2
DNA: TGTGCCAGCGCGATGAACACTGAAGCTTTCTTT; CDR3: CASAMNTEAFF; size: many; V: TRBV7-9; J: TRBJ1-1; D: -
DNA: TGTGCCAGCAGTTTGGGCAGGGGGAACGCTGAAGCTTTCTTT; CDR3: CASSLGRGNAEAFF; size: -; V: TRBV27; J: TRBJ1-1; D: TRBD1
DNA: TGTGCCAGCAGTAGGGACGGAACAACTAATGAAAAACTGTTTTTT; CDR3: CASSRDGTTNEKLFF; size: -; V: TRBV6-1; J: TRBJ1-4; D: -
DNA: TGTGCCAGCAGCCGCAGCGGAGGCTCCTACGAGCAGTACTTC; CDR3: CASSRSGGSYEQYF; size: many; V: TRBV9; J: TRBJ2-7; D: -
DNA: TGTGCCAGCAGTCAGCCCGGACAGCCAGATACGCAGTATTTT; CDR3: CASSQPGQPDTQYF; size: many; V: TRBV12-3/TRBV12-4; J: TRBJ2-3; D: -
DNA: TGTGCCAGCAGTGTTGGACTAGCGGAGGCCAGGGATACGCAGTATTTT; CDR3: CASSVGLAEARDTQYF; size: many; V: TRBV12-3/TRBV12-4; J: TRBJ2-3; D: TRBD2
DNA: TGTGCCAGCAATTTGACTAGCACAGATACGCAGTATTTT; CDR3: CASNLTSTDTQYF; size: -; V: TRBV27; J: TRBJ2-3; D: -
DNA: TGTGCCAGCAGCCCCTGGACAGGGGGAGAGATGAGCACCTTC; CDR3: CASSPWTGGEMSTF; size: -; V: TRBV5-8; J: TRBJ1-2; D: TRBD1
DNA: TGCAGTGCTCCCCCGGGACAGGGGGCCAACGAGCAGTACTTC; CDR3: CSAPPGQGANEQYF; size: many; V: TRBV20-1; J: TRBJ2-7; D: TRBD1
DNA: TGTGCCAGCAGTATAGCGGGAGGGCCCAGGGAGCTGTTTTTT; CDR3: CASSIAGGPRELFF; size: -; V: TRBV6-4; J: TRBJ2-2; D: TRBD2
DNA: TGCAGTGCTTTCGGACAGTCCTACGAGCAGTACTTC; CDR3: CSAFGQSYEQYF; size: many; V: TRBV20-1; J: TRBJ2-7; D: -
DNA: TGTGCCTGGAGTCATATAGGGGGGATGAAGAAAGCTTTCTTT; CDR3: CAWSHIGGMKKAFF; size: few; V: TRBV30; J: TRBJ1-1; D: -
DNA: TGTGCCAGCAGTGGACTAGCGGGAGGTGGTGTCCACGAGCAGTACTTC; CDR3: CASSGLAGGGVHEQYF; size: many; V: TRBV28; J: TRBJ2-7; D: TRBD2
DNA: TGTGCCAGCAGTTCGGAGGGATCCTACGAGCAGTACTTC; CDR3: CASSSEGSYEQYF; size: -; V: TRBV12-3/TRBV12-4; J: TRBJ2-7; D: -
DNA: TGTGCCAGCAGCTTAGCCGGGACTAGCGGGAGGGCAAGCACAGATACGCAGTATTTT; CDR3: CASSLAGTSGRASTDTQYF; size: many; V: TRBV7-2; J: TRBJ2-3; D: TRBD2
DNA: TGTGCCATCAGTGACTTACAGGGGAGCTATGGCTACACCTTC; CDR3: CAISDLQGSYGYTF; size: many; V: TRBV10-3; J: TRBJ1-2; D: TRBD1
DNA: TGTGCCAGCACTAGCGCTCCCTACGAGCAGTACTTC; CDR3: CASTSAPYEQYF; size: -; V: TRBV12-3/TRBV12-4; J: TRBJ2-7; D: -
DNA: TGTGCCAGCAGTTTATTAGGTGAAAAGGAAGACGAGCAGTACTTC; CDR3: CASSLLGEKEDEQYF; size: many; V: TRBV27; J: TRBJ2-7; D: -
DNA: TGTGCCAGCATTGCAGACGGCACAGATACGCAGTATTTT; CDR3: CASIADGTDTQYF; size: -; V: TRBV6-1; J: TRBJ2-3; D: -
DNA: TGCAGTGCCTCACCGACAACAGATACGCAGTATTTT; CDR3: CSASPTTDTQYF; size: many; V: TRBV20-1; J: TRBJ2-3; D: -
DNA: TGTGCCAGCAGCCAAGAGAGCAGTCCCAGGCGTGAGCAGTTCTTC; CDR3: CASSQESSPRREQFF; size: many; V: TRBV4-2; J: TRBJ2-1; D: -
DNA: TGTGCCAGCAGCCCCGGCGAGTCCTACAATGAGCAGTTCTTC; CDR3: CASSPGESYNEQFF; size: -; V: TRBV6-1; J: TRBJ2-1; D: -
DNA: TGTGCCAGCAGTATAGCGGGTCGCTACGAGCAGTACTTC; CDR3: CASSIAGRYEQYF; size: many; V: TRBV6-1; J: TRBJ2-7; D: TRBD2
DNA: TGTGCCAGCAGTGGACAGGGAGGGAAGGCCGGGGAGCTGTTTTTT; CDR3: CASSGQGGKAGELFF; size: -; V: TRBV3-1; J: TRBJ2-2; D: -
DNA: TGTGCCAGCAGCCAAGATATAGCCCCCCAAGAGACCCAGTACTTC; CDR3: CASSQDIAPQETQYF; size: -; V: TRBV3-1; J: TRBJ2-5; D: -
DNA: TGTGCCAGCAGCCCTCAGTTGAGCTCCAAAACCGGGGAGCTGTTTTTT; CDR3: CASSPQLSSKTGELFF; size: many; V: TRBV3-1; J: TRBJ2-2; D: -
DNA: TGTGCCAGCAGCGCGATCCTCGGAGGGGACAGCTACGAGCAGTACTTC; CDR3: CASSAILGGDSYEQYF; size: few; V: TRBV7-3; J: TRBJ2-7; D: -
DNA: TGTGCCAGCAGCTTAGAGGGTTTGAACACCGGGGAGCTGTTTTTT; CDR3: CASSLEGLNTGELFF; size: many; V: TRBV11-2; J: TRBJ2-2; D: -
DNA: TGCAGCGTTAAGGGCCTAGCGGGAGGGAACTCCTACGAGCAGTACTTC; CDR3: CSVKGLAGGNSYEQYF; size: many; V: TRBV29-1; J: TRBJ2-7; D: TRBD2
DNA: TGTGCCAGCAGCTTAGATGGGACGGTACCCACCGAGCAGTACTTC; CDR3: CASSLDGTVPTEQYF; size: many; V: TRBV7-2; J: TRBJ2-7; D: -
DNA: TGCGCCAGCAGAGAGACTTCGGGACAGGGATCAGAAGCTTTCTTT; CDR3: CASRETSGQGSEAFF; size: many; V: TRBV5-1; J: TRBJ1-1; D: TRBD1
DNA: TGTGCCAGCAGCCAAGATCCCCAATCCTACGAGCAGTACTTC; CDR3: CASSQDPQSYEQYF; size: -; V: TRBV3-1; J: TRBJ2-7; D: -
DNA: TGTGCCATCAGTGAGTCGTCCGGGGCCGAGCAGTTCTTC; CDR3: CAISESSGAEQFF; size: few; V: TRBV10-3; J: TRBJ2-1; D: -
DNA: TGTGCCAGCAGTTACGGTCCGGGAGCGCTGATATTCACTGAAGCTTTCTTT; CDR3: CASSYGPGALIFTEAFF; size: many; V: TRBV6-2/TRBV6-3; J: TRBJ1-1; D: -
DNA: TGTGCCAGCAGTTGGGGTCTCGGCGAGACCCAGTACTTC; CDR3: CASSWGLGETQYF; size: many; V: TRBV6-2/TRBV6-3; J: TRBJ2-5; D: -
DNA: TGTGCCAGCAGCACCTGGGACAGGGGTCAAGAGACCCAGTACTTC; CDR3: CASSTWDRGQETQYF; size: many; V: TRBV28; J: TRBJ2-5; D: TRBD1
DNA: TGTGCCAGCAGGTTACAGGGGACTGAAGCTTTCTTT; CDR3: CASRLQGTEAFF; size: many; V: TRBV5-4; J: TRBJ1-1; D: TRBD1
DNA: TGTGCCATCAGTGGTGGGACAGGGGGGGGCAATCAGCCCCAGCATTTT; CDR3: CAISGGTGGGNQPQHF; size: -; V: TRBV10-3; J: TRBJ1-5; D: TRBD1
DNA: TGTGCCAGCAGTGAGAGGACACTCTCTGGAGACACCATATATTTT; CDR3: CASSERTLSGDTIYF; size: -; V: TRBV6-1; J: TRBJ1-3; D: -
DNA: TGCGCCAGCAGCTCCGGGACCCCAGGGAATTCACCCCTCCACTTT; CDR3: CASSSGTPGNSPLHF; size: -; V: TRBV5-1; J: TRBJ1-6; D: -
DNA: TGTGCCAGCCAACGGACAGGGGCCCGCTCTGGAAACACCATATATTTT; CDR3: CASQRTGARSGNTIYF; size: few; V: TRBV18; J: TRBJ1-3; D: TRBD1
DNA: TGTGCCAGCAGTTCTCCCCGGACAGGCCCTAGGGACTATGGCTACACCTTC; CDR3: CASSSPRTGPRDYGYTF; size: few; V: TRBV28; J: TRBJ1-2; D: TRBD1
DNA: TGTGCCAGCAGAATACCTACAGGGGGCACTGAAGCTTTCTTT; CDR3: CASRIPTGGTEAFF; size: many; V: TRBV2; J: TRBJ1-1; D: TRBD1
DNA: TGTGCCATCTCATCGGCAGGGGAGTACGAGCAGTACTTC; CDR3: CAISSAGEYEQYF; size: many; V: TRBV10-3; J: TRBJ2-7; D: -
DNA: TGTGCCAGCAGACATCAGGGAAGGGATCAGCCCCAGCATTTT; CDR3: CASRHQGRDQPQHF; size: few; V: TRBV12-3/TRBV12-4; J: TRBJ1-5; D: -
DNA: TGTGCCTGGAGTCCAACCCTAGAGACCCAGTACTTC; CDR3: CAWSPTLETQYF; size: many; V: TRBV30; J: TRBJ2-5; D: -
DNA: TGTGCCAGCAGCTTGGAGGCAGCTACGCAAGAGACCCAGTACTTC; CDR3: CASSLEAATQETQYF; size: -; V: TRBV5-4; J: TRBJ2-5; D: -
DNA: TGTGCCAGCAGCCAAACCGACAGTTGGGGTTTTTCACCCCTCCACTTT; CDR3: CASSQTDSWGFSPLHF; size: few; V: TRBV3-1; J: TRBJ1-6; D: -
DNA: TGCGCCAGCAGCCAAGGGAGAGCAGGGGGCGTATCTCGCACTGAAGCTTTCTTT; CDR3: CASSQGRAGGVSRTEAFF; size: -; V: TRBV4-1; J: TRBJ1-1; D: TRBD1
DNA: TGTGCCAGCAGTTCACCCGGGGGGTGGGGAGACACTGAAGCTTTCTTT; CDR3: CASSSPGGWGDTEAFF; size: many; V: TRBV28; J: TRBJ1-1; D: -
DNA: TGTGCCAGCAGTTTTCAGAGTCCAGCGGGATCCTACAATGAGCAGTTCTTC; CDR3: CASSFQSPAGSYNEQFF; size: many; V: TRBV12-3/TRBV12-4; J: TRBJ2-1; D: TRBD2
DNA: TGTGCCAGCAGCCCCGGGGAGGCCACTGAAGCTTTCTTT; CDR3: CASSPGEATEAFF; size: few; V: TRBV7-3; J: TRBJ1-1; D: -
DNA: TGTGCCAGCACTTGGACTAGCGGGATCAACAATGAGCAGTTCTTC; CDR3: CASTWTSGINNEQFF; size: many; V: TRBV12-3/TRBV12-4; J: TRBJ2-1; D: TRBD2
DNA: TGTGCCAGCAGCCCTTACGGACTCCGCCCCGATACGCAGTATTTT; CDR3: CASSPYGLRPDTQYF; size: few; V: TRBV14; J: TRBJ2-3; D: -
DNA: TGCGCCAGCAGCTTGGGGACAGGGATCGACTACAATGAGCAGTTCTTC; CDR3: CASSLGTGIDYNEQFF; size: few; V: TRBV5-1; J: TRBJ2-1; D: TRBD1
DNA: TGTGCCAGCAGTGACGGGACCAGTTTCTATAATTCACCCCTCCACTTT; CDR3: CASSDGTSFYNSPLHF; size: -; V: TRBV6-1; J: TRBJ1-6; D: -
DNA: TGTGCCATCAGCCGGGACCGTGACAGGTTGGGGGGGCAGCCCCAGCATTTT; CDR3: CAISRDRDRLGGQPQHF; size: many; V: TRBV10-3; J: TRBJ1-5; D: -
DNA: TGTGCCAGCAGCCTCGAGCCCAGCAACACCGGGGAGCTGTTTTTT; CDR3: CASSLEPSNTGELFF; size: many; V: TRBV11-2; J: TRBJ2-2; D: -
DNA: TGTGCCAGCAGCTTCTACCGTCCCGGGGGGCTTTCCTACGAGCAGTACTTC; CDR3: CASSFYRPGGLSYEQYF; size: -; V: TRBV13; J: TRBJ2-7; D: -